These 10 T cell receptor beta chains were sequenced from one sample in a study of cytomegalovirus exposure and HLA in healthy donors. 13 Jbeta primers and 60 Vbeta primers were used for the PCR. Using immunoSEQ multiplex PCR, the repertoire was profiled, and TCRdb retains in-frame clones only, with some absent. The repertoire has around 69,000 clones, roughly 67% of them found once; the top ten carry less than 9%. Sequenced: PBMCs. The receptor source for this set is a man aged 40-49 years in good health and CMV-seropositive.

The chain uses TRBV6-1 and TRBJ1-4, with 7 bases identical to TRBD1. Losses at the gene ends were 6 bases for V and 8 bases for J; bases not matched to a gene: 9. Germline V gene lookup returns CDR1 MNHNS and CDR2 SASEGT. The CDR3 length is 14 residues. DNA of the CDR3: TGTGCCAGCAGCCCGGCGGGACAGACAGAAAAACTGTTTTTT. It translates to CASSPAGQTEKLFF.

This clone occurred once. The CDR3 spells CASSSTDPRVTEAFF. CDR3 DNA sequence: TGTGCCAGCAGTTCAACCGACCCCCGGGTCACTGAAGCTTTCTTT. The rearrangement joins TRBV27 to TRBJ1-1; D is uncertain. Germline CDR1 is MNHEY and CDR2 is SMNVEV (reference sequence). The V gene lost 4 bases and the J gene lost 4 bases, with 16 bases spanning the gap. The CDR3 is 15 amino acids.

V and J are TRBV6-6 and TRBJ1-1, with D perhaps TRBD1 (6 bases). CDR1 MNHNY and CDR2 SVGAGI come from the germline V gene (reference sequence). The CDR3 consists of 13 residues. V lost 8 bases to trimming and J lost 10 bases, with 20 bases between them. The CDR3 region is CASEGGSTVRAFF. CDR3 nucleotide sequence: TGTGCCAGCGAGGGGGGGTCCACAGTCAGAGCTTTCTTT.

V and J are TRBV7-2 and TRBJ2-5; D possibly corresponds to TRBD2 (5 bases). CDR3 size: 14 residues. With 3 bases removed from V and 5 bases from J, the gap between germline ends came to 13 bases. Germline V gene data show CDR1 as SGHTA and CDR2 as FQGNSA. CDR3: CASSFLTGGETQYF. The DNA for the CDR3 is TGTGCCAGCAGCTTCCTGACGGGCGGGGAGACCCAGTACTTC.

This clone was detected only once. The rearrangement joins TRBV5-1 to TRBJ1-3; D might be TRBD1 (6 bases). The germline V gene encodes CDR1 SGHRS and CDR2 YFSETQ. V was cut by 1 base and J by 4 bases, with 15 bases left in between. The CDR3 is 16 residues long. The CDR3 DNA reads TGCGCCAGCAGCTTGAACTGGGCAGGGACAGGAAACACCATATATTTT. Its translation: CASSLNWAGTGNTIYF.

The CDR3 bases are TGTGCCTGGGCCGGCGGTCGGGACACTGAAGCTTTCTTT. As protein: CAWAGGRDTEAFF. V is TRBV30 and J is TRBJ1-1; D is undetermined. The V gene's germline CDR1 is GTSNPN and CDR2 SVGIG (reference sequence). This CDR3 has 13 residues. V dropped 5 bases and J dropped 3 bases, with 13 bases sitting between them.

This clone has more than one count but fewer than ten. The V call is TRBV13, the J call TRBJ2-1; D might be TRBD1 (5 bases). V dropped 7 bases and J dropped 4 bases, with 11 bases sitting between them. CDR3 length: 13 amino acids. Germline values: CDR1 PRHDT, CDR2 FYEKMQ (reference sequence). CDR3 in DNA: TGTGCCAGCAAGGGGTGGAAGTACAATGAGCAGTTCTTC. Its translation is CASKGWKYNEQFF.

The V and J genes are TRBV25-1 and TRBJ2-7; 9 bases are a match to TRBD1. J was trimmed by 7 bases and V by 4 bases; bases with no gene match: 11. This CDR3 contains 15 residues. Germline values: CDR1 MGHDK, CDR2 SYGVNS. CDR3 coding DNA: TGTGCCAGCAGTGGTTCACAGGGGGCTACGGGGGAGCAGTACTTC. It specifies CASSGSQGATGEQYF.

The chain combines TRBV4-3 with TRBJ1-2; maybe TRBD1 (5 bases). Trimming took 3 bases from V and 7 from J, leaving 6 bases between them. The CDR3 contains 11 residues. The germline V gene has CDR1 LGHNA and CDR2 YSLEER. CDR3 amino acids: CASSQGLGYTF. The CDR3 DNA is TGCGCCAGCAGCCAGGGGCTTGGCTACACCTTC.

This clone came up once. V gene TRBV6-1 combines with J gene TRBJ1-1, with 8 bases lining up with TRBD1. V lost 6 bases and J lost 4; bases outside the gene matches: 4. CDR3 length: 13 amino acids. In germline, CDR1 is MNHNS, CDR2 SASEGT. The CDR3 loop is CASRDRAATEAFF. Here the CDR3 DNA reads TGTGCCAGCAGGGACAGGGCCGCCACTGAAGCTTTCTTT.